Below, one TCR beta chain is given with its context. Its antigen is not known. This entry is derived from a study of shared clonotypes between healthy human individuals. Study results and caveats: Rarefaction showed sorted-subset sequencing was incomplete despite large depth.

The data were produced by immunoSEQ multiplex PCR, yet TCRdb's version contains in-frame clones alone and is incomplete. The data hold 600,000 to 750,000 clones, with 72% observed a single time. CDR1 is MNHNY and CDR2 is SVGAGI in the germline V gene (reference sequence). The CDR3 loop spans 13 amino acids. V was trimmed by 2 bases and J by 4 bases, leaving 5 bases between them. Sequences were obtained from memory CD4+ T cells sorted from blood. Described subset: CD45RA-negative fraction. The V call is TRBV6-6, the J call TRBJ1-4; D remains unclear. This clonotype was sampled from a woman in her twenties or thirties in good health. CDR3 amino acids: CASSYQDNEKLFF. CDR3 nucleotide sequence: TGTGCCAGCAGTTACCAGGATAATGAAAAACTGTTTTTT.